These T cell receptor beta chains were read from a single sample in a study of blood T cell repertoires in COVID-19. TCRdb's table, derived via immunoSEQ multiplex PCR, lists solely in-frame clones and lacks some. There are 450,000 to 500,000 clones in the sample; 87% occur only once, and around 0.7% lies in the top ten. Sequencing input: PBMCs or T cells enriched from blood (not recorded which). The receptors here all came from a woman aged 18-30 years who had recovered from COVID-19. Each CDR3 is given with its conserved first and last residue. D genes are given only for firm matches. Not every row has a clone size; where given, it reads once, few, many or a size class.

>TRBD2|TRBJ2-2|.|TRBV28
TGTGCCAGCACCTTAGCGGGGGGGAGTTATGGGGAGCTGTTTTTT
CASTLAGGSYGELFF
>.|TRBJ1-3|few|TRBV5-6
TGTGCCAGCAGCTTTCGAGGAGGGGCCATTTCTGGAAACACCATATATTTT
CASSFRGGAISGNTIYF
>TRBD1|TRBJ2-1|.|TRBV5-1
TGCGCCAGCAGCCCCGGGGCGGGACAGGGGGACTACAATGAGCAGTTCTTC
CASSPGAGQGDYNEQFF
>.|TRBJ1-1|.|TRBV5-1
TGCGCCAGCAGCTTGGCGGTGATGAACACTGAAGCTTTCTTT
CASSLAVMNTEAFF
>TRBD1|TRBJ1-4|.|TRBV28
TGTGCCAGCAGTTTGACAGGGATGAGTGAAAAACTGTTTTTT
CASSLTGMSEKLFF
>TRBD1|TRBJ1-5|.|TRBV19
TGTGCCAGTAGTATAGGAGGGACAGGTTTCAATCAGCCCCAGCATTTT
CASSIGGTGFNQPQHF
>TRBD1|TRBJ1-1|few|TRBV2
TGTGCCAGCAGTCCCCGACAGGGGGCAAACACTGAAGCTTTCTTT
CASSPRQGANTEAFF
>.|TRBJ2-1|.|TRBV7-2
TGTGCCAGCAGCTTTGGAGTCCAGCACAATGAGCAGTTCTTC
CASSFGVQHNEQFF
>.|TRBJ2-1|.|TRBV7-2
TGTGCCAGCAGCTTAAACAGGCTGTACAATGAGCAGTTCTTC
CASSLNRLYNEQFF
>.|TRBJ1-5|once|TRBV5-6
TGTGCCAGCAGCTCCTTGTCAGGGGAGCTCGATCAGCCCCAGCATTTT
CASSSLSGELDQPQHF
>.|TRBJ2-1|.|TRBV2
TGTGCCAGCAGTGCACAGGGAAGCGATGAGCAGTTCTTC
CASSAQGSDEQFF
>.|TRBJ1-1|.|TRBV2
TGTGCCAGCAGTGTAAGGCAGGGGAACACTGAAGCTTTCTTT
CASSVRQGNTEAFF
>.|TRBJ1-1|.|TRBV5-4
TGTGCCAGCAGCACCCGACAAAGCTACGAAGCTTTCTTT
CASSTRQSYEAFF
>.|TRBJ2-3|.|TRBV10-3
TGTGCCATCAGTGATCGGAGGGGCACAGATACGCAGTATTTT
CAISDRRGTDTQYF
>.|TRBJ2-3|.|TRBV7-9
TGTGCCAGCAGCCCCGGGACAAGTATAGATACGCAGTATTTT
CASSPGTSIDTQYF
>.|TRBJ2-3|.|TRBV9
TGTGCCAGCAGCGCACGGTTGGGGGGACCCACAGATACGCAGTATTTT
CASSARLGGPTDTQYF
>TRBD1|TRBJ1-3|.|TRBV18
TGTGCCAGCTCACCCTCGGACAGGGGAGGAAACACCATATATTTT
CASSPSDRGGNTIYF
>.|TRBJ1-5|.|TRBV10-3
TGTGCCATCAGTGATCACTCTTCTAGCAATCAGCCCCAGCATTTT
CAISDHSSSNQPQHF
>.|TRBJ1-1|.|TRBV6-6
TGTGCCAGCAGTTACTCTTACAGTAACACTGAAGCTTTCTTT
CASSYSYSNTEAFF
>.|TRBJ1-1|.|TRBV19
TGTGCCAGTAGTATGGCAAGGAACACTGAAGCTTTCTTT
CASSMARNTEAFF
>.|TRBJ1-2|.|TRBV6-5
TGTGCCAGCAGTTCCCCTTCACGGGGAGATGGCTACACCTTC
CASSSPSRGDGYTF
>TRBD2|TRBJ2-7|.|TRBV2
TGTGCCAGCAGAGTAGCGGGGGGGGCCTCCTACGAGCAGTACTTC
CASRVAGGASYEQYF
>TRBD1|TRBJ1-1|.|TRBV2
TGTGCCAGCAGTTGGGGGACAGCCACTGAAGCTTTCTTT
CASSWGTATEAFF
>TRBD2|TRBJ2-1|.|TRBV18
TGTGCCAGCTCACCAAGGCTAGCGGGGCCCAATGAGCAGTTCTTC
CASSPRLAGPNEQFF
>.|TRBJ1-3|.|TRBV3-1/TRBV3-2
TGTGCCAGCAGCCAAGGGGACAGAAACACCATATATTTT
CASSQGDRNTIYF
>TRBD1|TRBJ1-3|.|TRBV5-4
TGTGCCAGCAGCTTGGGACAGGGTGGTGGAAACACCATATATTTT
CASSLGQGGGNTIYF
>.|TRBJ1-5|.|TRBV6-5
TGTGCCAGCAGTTATCGTCGCGCTCATCAGCCCCAGCATTTT
CASSYRRAHQPQHF
>TRBD1|TRBJ2-7|.|TRBV11-2
TGTGCCAGCAGCCCCCGGGACAGGGGTCACGAGGAGCAGTACTTC
CASSPRDRGHEEQYF
>.|TRBJ1-2|.|TRBV5-5
TGTGCCAGCACCATAAGGGGGAGTGGTTTAGATCACTATGGCTACACCTTC
CASTIRGSGLDHYGYTF
>TRBD2|TRBJ2-7|.|TRBV6-5
TGTGCCAGCAGTTACGATACTAGCGGGGGCTACGAGCAGTACTTC
CASSYDTSGGYEQYF
>.|TRBJ2-5|.|TRBV13
TGTGCCAGCAGACAAAGGGGGGGGATCCAAGAGACCCAGTACTTC
CASRQRGGIQETQYF
>.|TRBJ2-1|.|TRBV19
TGTGCCAGTAGTATCCCCATAAGGTGGGGCGGAGACAATGAGCAGTTCTTC
CASSIPIRWGGDNEQFF
>TRBD1|TRBJ1-3|.|TRBV3-1/TRBV3-2
TGTGCCAGCAGCCAATACGGGGCCGCGCCTGCGCAGGGGGAGTCTGGAAACACCATATATTTT
CASSQYGAAPAQGESGNTIYF
>TRBD2|TRBJ2-5|.|TRBV6-5
TGTGCCAGCAGTTACCGGGCGGGGGGCCGGGGGGAGACCCAGTACTTC
CASSYRAGGRGETQYF
>TRBD1|TRBJ1-5|.|TRBV25-1
TGTGCCAGCAATCCTCAAGGAGGACAGGTGAATCAGCCCCAGCATTTT
CASNPQGGQVNQPQHF
>TRBD1|TRBJ1-1|.|TRBV18
TGTGCCAGCTCACCCACGACAGGGATGAACACTGAAGCTTTCTTT
CASSPTTGMNTEAFF
>TRBD1|TRBJ2-6|.|TRBV7-3
TGTGCCAGCAGCCCTGGACAGGGGACATCAGGGGCCAACGTCCTGACTTTC
CASSPGQGTSGANVLTF
>TRBD1|TRBJ2-1|.|TRBV5-6
TGTGCCAGCAGCTTCTCCGGGACAGGGCCGACTAAATCGGTCTTC
CASSFSGTGPTKSVF
>.|TRBJ1-6|.|TRBV10-1
TGCGCCAGCACAGACAGCCCCAATTCACCCCTCCACTTT
CASTDSPNSPLHF